The next 15 T cell receptor beta chains were all read from a single sample in a study of T cell changes during pregnancy in multiple sclerosis. This table comes from immunoSEQ multiplex PCR, and its TCRdb copy is limited to in-frame clones, with some not included. The table records tens of thousands of clones, approximately 90% of them present only once. This material consisted of CD4+ T cells from peripheral blood mononuclear cells, taken in the second trimester of pregnancy. These TCRs come from a female donor with multiple sclerosis, enrolled in a pregnancy study.

This clone was counted between two and nine times. J is TRBJ1-5 and V is TRBV10-3, with a possible D match to TRBD1 (6 bases). Deletions cut 11 bases from V and 1 base from J, with 12 bases between. From germline, CDR1 is ENHRY and CDR2 SYGVKD. CDR3 length: 13 residues. The CDR3 coding sequence is TGTGCCGTTTCAGGGGAGAGCAATCAGCCCCAGCATTTT. Translation gives CAVSGESNQPQHF.

The chain carries TRBV5-1 and TRBJ2-7, with D perhaps TRBD1 (5 bases). V dropped 4 bases and J dropped 4 bases, with 9 bases sitting between them. Germline V gene lookup returns CDR1 SGHRS and CDR2 YFSETQ. This CDR3 region has 12 residues. CDR3 DNA: TGCGCCAGCAGCCCAGGGCTTTACGAGCAGTACTTC. This sequence encodes CASSPGLYEQYF.

The V call is TRBV5-1, the J call TRBJ1-3; possible D gene TRBD1, 5 bases. The length of the CDR3 is 15 residues. Trimming removed 0 bases at V and 6 bases at J, with 13 bases between. From germline, CDR1 is SGHRS and CDR2 YFSETQ. The CDR3 loop is CASSLGQLPLNTIYF. DNA of the CDR3: TGCGCCAGCAGCTTGGGACAGCTTCCCCTAAACACCATATATTTT.

This chain joins TRBV12-1 and TRBJ2-7; the D call of TRBD1 is as the table states it, not checked on the DNA. TRBV12-1 is a listed pseudogene. The CDR3 spans 14 residues. CDR3 coding DNA: TGTGCCAGCAGCCTGAGACACCGAGACTACGAGCAGTACTTC. Translating it yields CASSLRHRDYEQYF.

The chain employs TRBV5-6 and TRBJ2-7, with 8 bases fitting TRBD1. V shed 4 bases, J shed 3 bases, and the junction held 9 bases outside the gene matches. CDR1 is SGHDT and CDR2 is YYEEEE in the germline V gene. This CDR3 is 15 amino acids long. CDR3 sequence (DNA): TGTGCCAGCAGCCAAGGACAGGGCTCAAACTACGAGCAGTACTTC. Protein product: CASSQGQGSNYEQYF.

The chain couples TRBV7-9 to TRBJ2-3; 11 bases map to TRBD2. This CDR3 spans 18 amino acids. Germline lookup yields CDR1 SEHNR and CDR2 FQNEAQ (reference sequence). V shed 2 bases and J 2 bases; nucleotides not matched to a gene: 9. The CDR3 region is CASSLTSGGVPLTDTQYF. CDR3 nucleotide sequence: TGTGCCAGCAGCTTAACTAGCGGGGGAGTACCTCTCACAGATACGCAGTATTTT.

The chain uses TRBV7-2 and TRBJ2-3, with D tentatively TRBD2 (5 bases). The CDR3 contains 13 residues. Trimming took off 3 bases at V and 3 bases at J, with 7 bases between the two ends. CDR1 and CDR2 (germline): SGHTA, FQGNSA. CDR3 amino acids: CASSFPGTDTQYF. The CDR3 region has the DNA TGTGCCAGCAGCTTCCCGGGGACAGATACGCAGTATTTT. The entire variable domain, with the rest obtained from reference TRBV7-2 and TRBJ2-3, is as follows: GAGVSQSPSNKVTEKGKDVELRCDPISGHTALYWYRQSLGQGLEFLIYFQGNSAPDKSGLPSDRFSAERTGGSVSTLTIQRTQQEDSAVYLCASSFPGTDTQYFGPGTRLTVL.

The rearrangement joins TRBV2 to TRBJ2-1; 12 nucleotides agree with TRBD2. Germline assignment: CDR1 SNHLY and CDR2 FYNNEI. The CDR3 covers 20 residues. Germline trimming cut 2 bases from V and 4 bases from J; bases unmatched to any gene: 15. CDR3 DNA: TGTGCCAGCAGTGAAATTCTCGCGGGGAGGACTAGCGGGAATTACAATGAGCAGTTCTTC. This encodes CASSEILAGRTSGNYNEQFF.

J is TRBJ2-5 and V is TRBV29-1, with D possibly being TRBD2 (6 bases). CDR1 and CDR2 from the germline V gene are SQVTM and ANQGSEA. V gave up 6 bases and J gave up 2 bases, with 22 bases separating them. This CDR3 is built from 16 residues. The CDR3 bases are TGCAGCGTCGTTTATGGGTCGATCGGAGGGCAAGAGACCCAGTACTTC. As protein: CSVVYGSIGGQETQYF.

The chain joins TRBV20-1 to TRBJ1-1, with D possibly being TRBD1 (6 bases). The V end was cut by 5 bases, the J end by 10 bases, with 14 bases between. This CDR3 has 11 amino acids. Looked up from germline, CDR1 is DFQATT and CDR2 is SNEGSKA (reference sequence). CDR3: CSAGTQRLAFF. The CDR3 coding sequence is TGCAGTGCTGGGACACAGAGGCTAGCTTTCTTT.

J is TRBJ2-7 and V is TRBV27; 10 nucleotides agree with TRBD1. The junction had 4 bases not matched to a gene; V was cut back by 5 bases and J by 3 bases. The CDR3 length is 14 residues. Germline V gene lookup returns CDR1 MNHEY and CDR2 SMNVEV (reference sequence). The CDR3 DNA reads TGTGCCAGCAGTCCCCGGGACAGGGGCTACGAGCAGTACTTC. Protein product: CASSPRDRGYEQYF.

J is TRBJ1-2 and V is TRBV5-1; no definite D call. V dropped 0 bases and J dropped 7 bases, with 10 bases sitting between them. Germline lookup yields CDR1 SGHRS and CDR2 YFSETQ. CDR3 length equals 13 residues. The CDR3 sequence is CASSLDSQFGYTF. DNA of the CDR3: TGCGCCAGCAGCTTGGACAGTCAGTTTGGCTACACCTTC.

This clone was recorded only once. The chain couples TRBV28 to TRBJ2-1; TRBD2 is a possible D gene (5 bases). Germline V gene data show CDR1 as MDHEN and CDR2 as SYDVKM. CDR3 length: 15 residues. V lost 3 bases and J lost 0, with 9 bases in between. CDR3 loop: CASSLQRSSYNEQFF. The CDR3 DNA is TGTGCCAGCAGTTTGCAGCGGAGCTCCTACAATGAGCAGTTCTTC.

The chain couples TRBV6-1 to TRBJ1-3; D unresolved. CDR1 MNHNS and CDR2 SASEGT come from the germline V gene. This CDR3 spans 14 amino acids. Trimming removed 8 bases at V and 1 base at J, with 12 bases between. This CDR3 reads CASRPGGSGNTIYF. The CDR3 DNA follows: TGTGCCAGCCGCCCGGGAGGGTCTGGAAACACCATATATTTT.

This chain connects TRBV10-3 to TRBJ2-1; weak D call: TRBD2 (7 bases). Trimming took off 8 bases at V and 2 bases at J, with 16 bases between the two ends. The CDR3 runs 15 residues. Per germline, CDR1 ENHRY and CDR2 SYGVKD. CDR3 amino acids: CAIGSGGGTYNEQFF. The DNA of the CDR3 is TGTGCCATCGGGAGCGGCGGGGGCACCTACAATGAGCAGTTCTTC.